Listed below are T cell receptor beta chains from one sample, sequenced in a study of human T cells and chemical hapten exposure. TCRdb recomputed calls from the RACE reads with MiXCR, one row per CDR3 protein. This sample has about 140,000 distinct CDR3 sequences, with about 11% found just once. The sample was whole blood, taken in connection with sensitization to the hapten diphenylcyclopropenone (DPC). These receptor sequences come from a woman aged 45-65 years with alopecia areata. Some clones in this sample may be carry-over from other donors' samples. The CDR3 runs from the conserved cysteine through the conserved F or W. D genes are given only for firm matches. Size is stated for part of the rows, as once, few or many counts, or as a class when the clone is expanded.

V: TRBV19
J: TRBJ2-1
D: TRBD2
size: -
DNA: TGTGCCAGTAGTATAAAGCGGGAGGTTGGTGAGCAGTTCTTC
CDR3: CASSIKREVGEQFF

V: TRBV7-8
J: TRBJ1-1
D: -
size: many
DNA: TGTGCCAGCAGCCTTACCCCTGGGCAGGGTGAAGCTTTCTTT
CDR3: CASSLTPGQGEAFF

V: TRBV12-3/TRBV12-4
J: TRBJ2-3
D: -
size: -
DNA: TGTGCCAGCAGACCCCGGACGGCGAGCACAGATACGCAGTATTTT
CDR3: CASRPRTASTDTQYF

V: TRBV9
J: TRBJ1-4
D: -
size: -
DNA: TGTGCCAGCAGCCCCAGAAGTTATAATGAAAAACTGTTTTTT
CDR3: CASSPRSYNEKLFF

V: TRBV27
J: TRBJ2-7
D: TRBD1
size: few
DNA: TGTGCCAGCAGCTTAATCTCGGGACAGGGAACCTACGAGCAGTACTTC
CDR3: CASSLISGQGTYEQYF

V: TRBV7-2
J: TRBJ2-1
D: TRBD2
size: -
DNA: TGTGCCAGCAGCACCTATGGAGCGGGGAATGAGCAGTTCTTC
CDR3: CASSTYGAGNEQFF

V: TRBV18
J: TRBJ2-3
D: -
size: many
DNA: TGTGCCAGCTCACCGCTCGGACGGCCTCAAACAGATACGCAGTATTTT
CDR3: CASSPLGRPQTDTQYF

V: TRBV15
J: TRBJ2-1
D: -
size: -
DNA: TGTGCCACCAGCACCCCCTCCGGCTCCTACAATGAGCAGTTCTTC
CDR3: CATSTPSGSYNEQFF

V: TRBV5-1
J: TRBJ2-5
D: TRBD2
size: few
DNA: TGCGCCTCAAGGGGGGCTAGCGGGTTAGCTGGAGAGACCCAGTACTTC
CDR3: CASRGASGLAGETQYF

V: TRBV28
J: TRBJ2-7
D: TRBD1
size: few
DNA: TGTGCCAGCACCCACGGGACAGGCTCCTACGAGCAGTACTTC
CDR3: CASTHGTGSYEQYF

V: TRBV30
J: TRBJ1-5
D: -
size: -
DNA: TGTGCCTGGAGTGCAGCGGGACTGTACAATCAGCCCCAGCATTTT
CDR3: CAWSAAGLYNQPQHF

V: TRBV18
J: TRBJ1-6
D: TRBD1
size: -
DNA: TGTGCCAGCTCACCAGGGACAGGGGGCCGCTCACCCCTCCACTTT
CDR3: CASSPGTGGRSPLHF

V: TRBV10-3
J: TRBJ1-5
D: -
size: many
DNA: TGTGCCATCAGTGAGAAGGTAACAGAAGGTCAGCCCCAGCATTTT
CDR3: CAISEKVTEGQPQHF

V: TRBV27
J: TRBJ2-7
D: TRBD1
size: -
DNA: TGTGCCAGTCGACTAGGGGACAGGGGGACCTACGAGCAGTACTTC
CDR3: CASRLGDRGTYEQYF

V: TRBV20-1
J: TRBJ1-5
D: -
size: -
DNA: TGCAGTGCTCCGGACAACAATAGCAATCAGCCCCAGCATTTT
CDR3: CSAPDNNSNQPQHF

V: TRBV27
J: TRBJ1-1
D: TRBD1
size: few
DNA: TGTGCCAGCAGTTCTAAAATCCGGGACAGTGCAGAAGCTTTCTTT
CDR3: CASSSKIRDSAEAFF

V: TRBV27
J: TRBJ1-2
D: -
size: -
DNA: TGTGCCAGCAGTTTAAGACTGGGAGTCTATGGCTACACCTTC
CDR3: CASSLRLGVYGYTF

V: TRBV6-5
J: TRBJ2-1
D: -
size: -
DNA: TGTGCCAGCGCCCTCGGACAGTACAATGAGCAGTTCTTC
CDR3: CASALGQYNEQFF

V: TRBV27
J: TRBJ2-7
D: TRBD1
size: few
DNA: TGTGCCAGCAGCTACACCGGGACAGCCTACGAGCAGTACTTC
CDR3: CASSYTGTAYEQYF

V: TRBV6-4
J: TRBJ2-1
D: -
size: -
DNA: TGTGCCAGCAGTGAGGAGACTCGCTCCGGCAATGAGCAGTTCTTC
CDR3: CASSEETRSGNEQFF

V: TRBV7-9
J: TRBJ2-1
D: TRBD2
size: -
DNA: TGTGCCAGCAGCTTGGGACTAGCGTACAATGAGCAGTTCTTC
CDR3: CASSLGLAYNEQFF

V: TRBV11-2
J: TRBJ2-7
D: TRBD2
size: -
DNA: TGTGCCAGCGGACTAGCGGGATCCCACGAGCAGTACTTC
CDR3: CASGLAGSHEQYF

V: TRBV30
J: TRBJ2-3
D: -
size: -
DNA: TGTGCCTGGAGTGGGGACAGCACAGATACGCAGTATTTT
CDR3: CAWSGDSTDTQYF

V: TRBV30
J: TRBJ1-1
D: -
size: many
DNA: TGTGCCTGGACAGCGGGCACCTCCATGAACACTGAAGCTTTCTTT
CDR3: CAWTAGTSMNTEAFF

V: TRBV6-4
J: TRBJ2-2
D: TRBD2
size: few
DNA: TGTGCCAGCAGTCCACTAGCGGGAGGAACCGGGGAGCTGTTTTTT
CDR3: CASSPLAGGTGELFF

V: TRBV7-8
J: TRBJ2-7
D: TRBD2
size: few
DNA: TGTGCCAGCAGCTTAGATAGCGGGAGGCAGGGGTTCGAGCAGTACTTC
CDR3: CASSLDSGRQGFEQYF

V: TRBV23-1
J: TRBJ2-7
D: -
size: -
DNA: TGCGCCAGCAGTCATTCAGGGCCCGAGCAGTACTTC
CDR3: CASSHSGPEQYF

V: TRBV29-1
J: TRBJ1-2
D: -
size: once
DNA: TGCAGCGTTGACGTCGGCCTTAATGTCTACACCTTC
CDR3: CSVDVGLNVYTF

V: TRBV12-3/TRBV12-4
J: TRBJ1-5
D: -
size: -
DNA: TGTGCCAGCAGAGGGGACGGTAGCAATCAGCCCCAGCATTTT
CDR3: CASRGDGSNQPQHF

V: TRBV28
J: TRBJ2-1
D: -
size: -
DNA: TGTGCCAGCAGTTTAGGCAGGGCTCGGGAGCAGTTCTTC
CDR3: CASSLGRAREQFF

V: TRBV7-2
J: TRBJ2-5
D: -
size: few
DNA: TGTGCCAGCAGCTTAGGCAGACAAGAGACCCAGTACTTC
CDR3: CASSLGRQETQYF

V: TRBV24-1
J: TRBJ2-1
D: -
size: many
DNA: TGTGCCACCAGTGATCGGGGGAGCAATGAGCAGTTCTTC
CDR3: CATSDRGSNEQFF

V: TRBV30
J: TRBJ2-3
D: -
size: -
DNA: TGTGCCCACAAGAGGAGTTCGACAGATACGCAGTATTTT
CDR3: CAHKRSSTDTQYF

V: TRBV4-3
J: TRBJ2-1
D: TRBD2
size: -
DNA: TGCGCCAGCAGCCAGAGCGTCAGCGGGAGTTCATCGTACAATGAGCAGTTCTTC
CDR3: CASSQSVSGSSSYNEQFF

V: TRBV27
J: TRBJ2-7
D: TRBD2
size: many
DNA: TGTGCCAGCAGTGACGGGACTAGCGGGAGACACGAGCAGTACTTC
CDR3: CASSDGTSGRHEQYF

V: TRBV3-1
J: TRBJ2-7
D: -
size: -
DNA: TGTGCCAGCAGCCATCGACTGTCCTCCTACGAGCAGTACTTC
CDR3: CASSHRLSSYEQYF

V: TRBV4-2
J: TRBJ2-7
D: -
size: -
DNA: TGTGCCAGCAGCCAAGTATCCGGTCTCTACGAGCAGTACTTC
CDR3: CASSQVSGLYEQYF

V: TRBV7-3
J: TRBJ1-1
D: -
size: few
DNA: TGTGCCAGCAGCTTTGGCAGCCGGCAGGGGACTGAAGCTTTCTTT
CDR3: CASSFGSRQGTEAFF

V: TRBV4-2
J: TRBJ1-3
D: -
size: few
DNA: TGTGCCAGCAGCCAGACACAGGTTAGCTCTGGAAACACCATATATTTT
CDR3: CASSQTQVSSGNTIYF

V: TRBV18
J: TRBJ2-7
D: -
size: many
DNA: TGTGCCAGCAGCCCCGGGGGTAGCTCCTACGAGCAGTACTTC
CDR3: CASSPGGSSYEQYF

V: TRBV25-1
J: TRBJ2-5
D: -
size: -
DNA: TGTGCCAGCAAGGGACTTCGGGAGACCCAGTACTTC
CDR3: CASKGLRETQYF

V: TRBV29-1
J: TRBJ1-2
D: TRBD1
size: -
DNA: TGCAGCGTTGAGACAGGGGTCAGCAATGGCTACACCTTC
CDR3: CSVETGVSNGYTF

V: TRBV11-2
J: TRBJ2-6
D: -
size: -
DNA: TGTGCCAGCAGCAGATCGGGGGGCGCGTCTGGGGCCAACGTCCTGACTTTC
CDR3: CASSRSGGASGANVLTF

V: TRBV6-6
J: TRBJ2-1
D: -
size: many
DNA: TGTGCCACCAACCTGAGGTTAAGCGGTGAGCAGTTCTTC
CDR3: CATNLRLSGEQFF